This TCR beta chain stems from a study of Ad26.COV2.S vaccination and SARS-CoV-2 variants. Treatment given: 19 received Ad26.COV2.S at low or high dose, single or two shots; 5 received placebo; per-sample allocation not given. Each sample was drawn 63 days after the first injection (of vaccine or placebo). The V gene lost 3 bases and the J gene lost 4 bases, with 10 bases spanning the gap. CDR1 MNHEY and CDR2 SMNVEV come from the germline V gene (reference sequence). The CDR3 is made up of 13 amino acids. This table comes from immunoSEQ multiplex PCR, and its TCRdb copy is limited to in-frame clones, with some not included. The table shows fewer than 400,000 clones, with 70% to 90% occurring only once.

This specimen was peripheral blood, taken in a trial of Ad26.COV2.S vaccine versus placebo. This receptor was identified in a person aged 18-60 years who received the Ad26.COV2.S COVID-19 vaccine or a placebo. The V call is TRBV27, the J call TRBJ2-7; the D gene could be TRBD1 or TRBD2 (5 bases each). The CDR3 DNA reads TGTGCCAGCAGTTTTGGGTGGGGGTACGAGCAGTACTTC. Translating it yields CASSFGWGYEQYF.